This passage covers 12 T cell receptor beta chains from one sample sequenced in a study of long-term antiretroviral therapy in people with HIV. Assay version v3.0 of immunoSEQ was used, and it was run at survey level. Repertoires were generated with immunoSEQ multiplex PCR, while TCRdb's copy carries only in-frame clones and drops some. Here the sample spans roughly 40,000 clones, approximately 87% being singletons. Sequences were derived from unsorted PBMCs, sampled 1.2 years after starting antiretroviral therapy. These receptors all come from a woman in her forties or fifties with HIV.

CDR3 DNA sequence: TGTGCCAGCAGCGTTACAGGGGCCTATAATTCACCCCTCCACTTT. Its protein is CASSVTGAYNSPLHF. The chain recombines TRBV9 with TRBJ1-6; 7 bases align to TRBD1. The CDR3 is 15 amino acids. Losses at the gene ends were 2 bases for V and 2 bases for J; bases not matched to a gene: 1. Germline V gene data show CDR1 as SGDLS and CDR2 as YYNGEE.

This sequence joins TRBV7-3 and TRBJ2-1; 12 nucleotides match TRBD2. V lost 2 bases and J lost 6; bases outside the gene matches: 14. CDR3 length: 19 amino acids. Germline CDR1 is SGHTA and CDR2 is FQGTGA. The CDR3 nucleotides read TGTGCCAGCAGCTTAGTCGTGTCTAGCGGGGGGGCCCGTCCCAATGAGCAGTTCTTC. Protein product: CASSLVVSSGGARPNEQFF.

The genes are TRBV5-4 and TRBJ2-6, with TRBD1 identical over 9 bases. Germline V gene sequence: CDR1 SGHNT, CDR2 YYREEE (reference sequence). This CDR3 has 19 residues. After removal of 5 bases from V and 0 bases from J, the junction contained 12 bases not matched to a gene. The CDR3 protein is CASRRAGTGQRSGANVLTF. The CDR3 DNA reads as TGTGCCAGCAGAAGAGCCGGGACAGGGCAGCGCTCTGGGGCCAACGTCCTGACTTTC.

The chain is built from TRBV7-9 and TRBJ2-1, with D perhaps TRBD1 (6 bases). Germline V gene sequence: CDR1 SEHNR, CDR2 FQNEAQ (reference sequence). The germline V and J ends were trimmed by 2 bases and 6 bases, with 11 bases remaining between them. This CDR3 has 14 amino acids. The CDR3 loop is CASSLYNRANEQFF. The DNA of the CDR3 is TGTGCCAGCAGCTTATATAACAGGGCCAATGAGCAGTTCTTC. The whole variable domain, remainder taken from reference TRBV7-9 and TRBJ2-1, is DTGVSQNPRHKITKRGQNVTFRCDPISEHNRLYWYRQTLGQGPEFLTYFQNEAQLEKSRLLSDRFSAERPKGSFSTLEIQRTEQGDSAMYLCASSLYNRANEQFFGPGTRLTVL.

This clone was counted only a few times. The chain has TRBV5-4 and TRBJ1-2, with TRBD1 as a possible D gene (5 bases). V lost 3 bases and J 8 bases, leaving 17 bases between the germline ends. This CDR3 is built from 14 residues. Germline V gene lookup returns CDR1 SGHNT and CDR2 YYREEE (reference sequence). DNA of the CDR3: TGTGCCAGCAGCTCGAGGGAGACCTCAGGGGGCTACACCTTC. Translation: CASSSRETSGGYTF.

The chain combines TRBV7-2 with TRBJ1-2; D uncertain. Germline CDR1 is SGHTA and CDR2 is FQGNSA. CDR3 length: 16 residues. Trimming stripped 1 base from V and 0 bases from J, with 12 bases between. The CDR3 is CASSLEASAANYGYTF. CDR3 bases: TGTGCCAGCAGCTTAGAAGCATCGGCTGCTAACTATGGCTACACCTTC.

V usage is TRBV10-3 and J usage is TRBJ2-2; 8 bases fit TRBD1. The junction had 8 bases not matched to a gene; V was cut back by 2 bases and J by 6 bases. The CDR3 has 16 residues. Germline loops: CDR1 ENHRY, CDR2 SYGVKD. CDR3 in amino acids: CAISEPDRGSAGELFF. DNA for the CDR3: TGTGCCATCAGTGAGCCAGACAGGGGATCGGCCGGGGAGCTGTTTTTT.

A single count supports this clone. J is TRBJ2-7 and V is TRBV19; D remains unclear. Germline V gene data show CDR1 as LNHDA and CDR2 as SQIVND (reference sequence). V shed 4 bases and J shed 2 bases, with 12 bases lying between them. This CDR3 spans 14 amino acids. For the CDR3, the DNA is TGTGCCAGTAGTAGGTCCGCGGCAGCCTACGAGCAGTACTTC. It yields the protein CASSRSAAAYEQYF.

Written as DNA, the CDR3 is TGTGCCAGCACCGGGGCGGGGACAGGGGTAGAAAAACTGTTTTTT. Its protein product is CASTGAGTGVEKLFF. This rearrangement joins TRBV25-1 to TRBJ1-4; 10 nucleotides line up with TRBD1. This CDR3 region has 15 residues. The V segment lost 7 bases and the J segment 8 bases; nucleotides outside the gene matches: 10. Germline V gives CDR1 MGHDK, CDR2 SYGVNS.

V usage is TRBV25-1 and J usage is TRBJ1-6, with a possible D match to TRBD1 (6 bases). Germline assignment: CDR1 MGHDK and CDR2 SYGVNS. V was trimmed by 5 bases and J by 7 bases, leaving 12 bases between them. This CDR3 region has 14 residues. The CDR3 bases are TGTGCCAGCAGTTTGACAGGAGAAAATTCACCCCTCCACTTT. As protein: CASSLTGENSPLHF.

The V gene is TRBV7-9, the J gene TRBJ1-1, with D hard to call. Deletions cut 7 bases from V and 1 base from J, with 16 bases between. This CDR3 has 15 amino acids. CDR1 is SEHNR and CDR2 is FQNEAQ in the germline V gene (reference sequence). The CDR3 is CASTADLSRNTEAFF. The DNA of the CDR3 is TGTGCCAGCACCGCCGACCTTAGTAGGAACACTGAAGCTTTCTTT.

The rearrangement uses TRBV29-1 and TRBJ2-5, with D tentatively TRBD1 (5 bases). Trimming took off 2 bases at V and 2 bases at J, with 6 bases between the two ends. Germline V gene lookup returns CDR1 SQVTM and CDR2 ANQGSEA. The CDR3 runs 12 residues. CDR3 in DNA: TGCAGCGTTGAACGACAGCAAGAGACCCAGTACTTC. Protein: CSVERQQETQYF.